The 9 T cell receptor beta chains given below trace back to one sample, sequenced in a study of neoadjuvant nivolumab and ipilimumab in lung cancer. The table came from immunoSEQ multiplex PCR; TCRdb's copy has only in-frame clones and leaves some out. The data show 45,000 to 55,000 clones, around 89% seen once. The sequencing used blood, collected before neoadjuvant nivolumab, alone or with ipilimumab. Every receptor here comes from an adult with non-small cell lung cancer. Some clones in this sample may be carry-over from other donors' samples.

The CDR3 loop reads CASSLELPPNTQYF. DNA for the CDR3: TGTGCCAGCAGCTTAGAGTTACCCCCGAATACGCAGTATTTT. The V gene is TRBV7-9, the J gene TRBJ2-3; no reliable D call. The CDR3 is 14 amino acids. V gave up 1 base and J gave up 7 bases, with 12 bases separating them. Per germline, CDR1 SEHNR and CDR2 FQNEAQ (reference sequence). Together with reference TRBV7-9 and TRBJ2-3, the CDR3 gives the full variable domain: DTGVSQNPRHKITKRGQNVTFRCDPISEHNRLYWYRQTLGQGPEFLTYFQNEAQLEKSRLLSDRFSAERPKGSFSTLEIQRTEQGDSAMYLCASSLELPPNTQYFGPGTRLTVL.

The chain combines TRBV6-4 with TRBJ2-5; 8 bases are a match to TRBD2. CDR3 length: 16 residues. Germline V gene data show CDR1 as MRHNA and CDR2 as SNTAGT. With V trimmed by 9 bases and J by 1 base, 13 bases remained unmatched. CDR3 in DNA: TGTGCCAGTCGAAAGCGGGAGCGGGTCCCCCAAGAGACCCAGTACTTC. Translating gives CASRKRERVPQETQYF.

V and J are TRBV2 and TRBJ2-7, with D tentatively TRBD1 (6 bases). Between the trimmed V and J ends, which lost 6 bases and 5 bases, there was a span of 14 bases. The CDR3 totals 13 residues. Per germline, CDR1 SNHLY and CDR2 FYNNEI. CDR3 region: CASRIQGGDEQYF. CDR3 sequence (DNA): TGTGCCAGCAGGATACAGGGTGGCGACGAGCAGTACTTC.

V usage is TRBV19 and J usage is TRBJ1-5, with TRBD1 matching over 7 bases. With 7 bases clipped from V and 7 bases from J, the junction kept 7 bases outside the gene matches. Germline V lookup: CDR1 LNHDA, CDR2 SQIVND (reference sequence). The CDR3 covers 13 residues. For the CDR3, the DNA is TGTGCCAGTACCAGGCAGGGGGGCCAGCCCCAGCATTTT. Protein: CASTRQGGQPQHF.

This clone was recorded once. V usage is TRBV7-6 and J usage is TRBJ1-1; D may be TRBD1 (6 bases). Trimming took 5 bases from V and 3 from J, leaving 25 bases between them. Germline assignment: CDR1 SGHVS and CDR2 FNYEAQ. The CDR3 totals 18 residues. Written as DNA, the CDR3 is TGTGCCAGCAGCCCCCGGGGGGCAGGGCGCCCCGAAGACACTGAAGCTTTCTTT. Its protein product is CASSPRGAGRPEDTEAFF.

J is TRBJ2-1 and V is TRBV19; the match to TRBD2 covers 14 bases. The CDR3 contains 15 residues. J was trimmed by 6 bases and V by 4 bases; bases with no gene match: 2. Looked up from germline, CDR1 is LNHDA and CDR2 is SQIVND (reference sequence). The CDR3 nucleotides read TGTGCCAGTAGTAGACTAGCGGGGGGGGGCAATGAGCAGTTCTTC. Encoded protein: CASSRLAGGGNEQFF.

This clone was seen just once. The V gene is TRBV20-1, the J gene TRBJ2-3, with D hard to call. Trimming pared 7 bases from V and 3 bases from J, leaving 8 bases between. This CDR3 has 11 residues. The V gene's germline CDR1 is DFQATT and CDR2 SNEGSKA (reference sequence). CDR3 DNA sequence: TGCAGTGGGGCTAGGACAGATACGCAGTATTTT. It codes for CSGARTDTQYF.

DNA of the CDR3: TGTGCCAGCAGCGTAGTAGTAACAGATACGCAGTATTTT. It codes for CASSVVVTDTQYF. The J gene is TRBJ2-3, the V gene TRBV9; D is undetermined. V gave up 0 bases and J gave up 3 bases, with 5 bases separating them. Germline-derived CDR1 and CDR2 are SGDLS and YYNGEE. There are 13 residues in the CDR3. Full variable domain (missing parts from reference TRBV9 and TRBJ2-3): DSGVTQTPKHLITATGQRVTLRCSPRSGDLSVYWYQQSLDQGLQFLIQYYNGEERAKGNILERFSAQQFPDLHSELNLSSLELGDSALYFCASSVVVTDTQYFGPGTRLTVL.

This sequence joins TRBV6-6 and TRBJ2-5; the D is unclear. Trimming cost V 6 bases and J 2 bases, with 7 bases left between them. Germline V gives CDR1 MNHNY, CDR2 SVGAGI (reference sequence). CDR3 length equals 12 residues. The CDR3 region is CASSGLQETQYF. The CDR3 DNA reads as TGTGCCAGCAGCGGCTTACAAGAGACCCAGTACTTC.